This TCR beta chain stems from a study of cytomegalovirus exposure and HLA in healthy donors. A remark on this clone: The antigen is unknown.

Germline CDR1 is MNHEY and CDR2 is SVGAGI. Trimming left V 7 bases short and J 6 bases short, with 14 bases between. The CDR3 is 13 residues long. PCR used 60 Vbeta primers and 13 Jbeta primers. Clones were sequenced by immunoSEQ multiplex PCR, and TCRdb holds only the in-frame ones, with some missing. The sample holds 140,000 to 150,000 clones, approximately 88% seen once. Notes on the study in general: Most sequenced TCRs were rare (though some public TCRs occurred in many donors).

Sequencing was performed on PBMCs. The TCR comes from a middle-aged woman in good health and CMV-seronegative. This chain links TRBV6-5 with TRBJ2-3; D unresolved. The CDR3 sequence: CASNPIIADTQYF. The DNA for the CDR3 is TGTGCCAGCAACCCAATAATCGCGGATACGCAGTATTTT.